These 15 T cell receptor beta chains were all obtained from the same sample, sequenced in a study of identical twins. TCRdb itself ran the 5' RACE reads through MiXCR, one entry per CDR3 protein. The profile shows some 200,000 distinct CDR3 sequences, 6% to 9% of them singletons. Separately, the same data were catalogued under a study of yellow fever vaccine responses in identical twins.

Source material: memory (CD45RO+) T cells sorted from blood. These receptor sequences come from a woman aged 18-29 years in good health.

This clonotype occurred a few times. The CDR3 DNA reads as TGTGCCAGCAGCTCTCTAGCTAACTATGGCTACACCTTC. It translates to CASSSLANYGYTF. The V call is TRBV7-6, the J call TRBJ1-2; D remains unclear. The V end lost 4 bases, the J end lost 0 bases, and 6 bases lay between the germline ends. This CDR3 has 13 residues. Germline V lookup: CDR1 SGHVS, CDR2 FNYEAQ.

CDR3 sequence reads: CSATPEGSGYNEQFF. CDR3 bases: TGCAGTGCTACCCCTGAGGGTAGCGGCTACAATGAGCAGTTCTTC. The genes are TRBV20-1 and TRBJ2-1; tentative D call: TRBD2 (6 bases). CDR3 length: 15 amino acids. The V gene's germline CDR1 is DFQATT and CDR2 SNEGSKA (reference sequence). V was shortened by 4 bases and J by 3 bases, with 16 bases between the two germline ends.

This clonotype has at least ten counts. This chain links TRBV2 with TRBJ1-5; TRBD1 matches at 7 bases. Germline CDR1 reads SNHLY; CDR2 reads FYNNEI. This CDR3 has 16 residues. V lost 4 bases and J lost 3; bases outside the gene matches: 9. The CDR3 coding sequence is TGTGCCAGCAGTGGTCCAGGGGGGCTATCCAATCAGCCCCAGCATTTT. It translates to CASSGPGGLSNQPQHF.

This clonotype has at least ten counts. The chain has TRBV12-3 or TRBV12-4 and TRBJ1-4; a possible D gene is TRBD1 (5 bases). Trimming took 6 bases from V and 8 from J, leaving 22 bases between them. This CDR3 spans 16 amino acids. The CDR3 DNA is TGTGCCAGCAGCCCCCCTCGATTAGGGGTTGAAGAAAAACTGTTTTTT. Translation gives CASSPPRLGVEEKLFF.

The CDR3 sequence: CASSLTGLEAFF. CDR3 nucleotides: TGTGCCAGCAGCTTAACAGGGCTTGAAGCTTTCTTT. The genes are TRBV7-2 and TRBJ1-1; tentative D call: TRBD1 (6 bases). This CDR3 contains 12 residues. Germline V gives CDR1 SGHTA, CDR2 FQGNSA. V dropped 2 bases and J dropped 7 bases, with 8 bases sitting between them. Looking up the rest from reference TRBV7-2 and TRBJ1-1 gives the full variable domain: GAGVSQSPSNKVTEKGKDVELRCDPISGHTALYWYRQSLGQGLEFLIYFQGNSAPDKSGLPSDRFSAERTGGSVSTLTIQRTQQEDSAVYLCASSLTGLEAFFGQGTRLTVV.

This sequence joins TRBV7-9 and TRBJ1-5; the D gene is possibly TRBD1 (5 bases). The CDR3 sequence is 16 residues long. Germline V CDR1 and CDR2: SEHNR, FQNEAQ (reference sequence). Trimming pared 2 bases from V and 4 bases from J, leaving 15 bases between. The CDR3 region is CASSLTVGEGNQPQHF. As DNA, the CDR3 is TGTGCCAGCAGCTTAACCGTGGGGGAGGGAAATCAGCCCCAGCATTTT.

Ten or more counts support this clonotype. The chain joins TRBV5-1 to TRBJ1-6; D remains ambiguous. Trimming stripped 4 bases from V and 0 bases from J, with 8 bases between. CDR1 is SGHRS, CDR2 YFSETQ, per germline. CDR3 size: 15 residues. The CDR3 region has the DNA TGCGCCAGCAGCGACACGAGCTCCTATAATTCACCCCTCCACTTT. The encoded protein is CASSDTSSYNSPLHF.

To note about this clonotype: A much larger clonotype is one base distant, so this may be a read error. This chain joins TRBV24-1 and TRBJ2-2; D call uncertain. Trimming left V 5 bases short and J 4 bases short, with 16 bases between. From germline, CDR1 is KGHDR and CDR2 SFDVKD. The CDR3 covers 16 residues. CDR3 nucleotides: TGTGCCACCAGTGCCTCGAAAGCGAAGAGCACCGGGGAGCTGTTTTTT. As protein: CATSASKAKSTGELFF.

The chain combines TRBV6-2 or TRBV6-3 with TRBJ2-1, with 12 bases that match TRBD2. Germline V gives CDR1 MNHEY, CDR2 SVGEGT. The length of the CDR3 is 14 residues. The V and J ends lost 3 bases and 10 bases, in that order; junction bases with no gene match: 4. CDR3 loop: CASSYKLAGGEQFF. The DNA of the CDR3 is TGTGCCAGCAGTTATAAACTAGCGGGAGGCGAGCAGTTCTTC.

The table lists this clonotype with a few counts. The chain employs TRBV29-1 and TRBJ2-1; TRBD2 might be the D (5 bases). Germline-derived CDR1 and CDR2 are SQVTM and ANQGSEA. Trimming pared 7 bases from V and 8 bases from J, leaving 12 bases between. The length of the CDR3 is 11 residues. Here the CDR3 DNA reads TGCAGCGGCCTGAGGGCAGATGAGCAGTTCTTC. Protein sequence: CSGLRADEQFF.

In its sample, this clonotype was seen a few times. V is TRBV6-1 and J is TRBJ1-2; 10 nucleotides line up with TRBD1. This CDR3 has 14 residues. Germline loops: CDR1 MNHNS, CDR2 SASEGT. J gave up 5 bases and V 4 bases, and 4 bases lay outside the gene matches. CDR3: CASSGQGALYGYTF. Here the CDR3 DNA reads TGTGCCAGCAGTGGACAGGGGGCTTTGTATGGCTACACCTTC.

The chain combines TRBV20-1 with TRBJ2-3; 9 nucleotides match TRBD2. The CDR3 consists of 14 residues. J was trimmed by 1 base and V by 3 bases; bases with no gene match: 2. The germline V gene has CDR1 DFQATT and CDR2 SNEGSKA (reference sequence). The CDR3, as DNA: TGCAGTGCTAGGGTAGCGGGGGGCACAGATACGCAGTATTTT. Its protein product is CSARVAGGTDTQYF.

This clonotype has more than one count but fewer than ten. The rearrangement uses TRBV7-6 and TRBJ2-3; 7 bases are shared with TRBD1. The CDR3 is made up of 16 amino acids. The germline V gene encodes CDR1 SGHVS and CDR2 FNYEAQ. V trimming: 1 base; J trimming: 2 bases; junction bases outside the gene matches: 6. CDR3 region: CASSLGQGRATDTQYF. CDR3 DNA sequence: TGTGCCAGCAGCTTAGGACAGGGTAGGGCCACAGATACGCAGTATTTT.

There are a few counts of this clonotype. The CDR3 sequence: CASSQDGAGSSTDTQYF. As DNA, the CDR3 is TGCGCCAGCAGCCAAGATGGGGCGGGTTCTAGCACAGATACGCAGTATTTT. The chain joins TRBV4-1 to TRBJ2-3, with D tentatively TRBD1 or TRBD2 (5 bases each). The CDR3 length is 17 residues. V lost 0 bases to trimming and J lost 0 bases, with 13 bases between them. Germline V gene lookup returns CDR1 MGHRA and CDR2 YSYEKL.

This clonotype was detected only a few times. The CDR3 protein is CASSHWDRAYEQYF. CDR3 coding DNA: TGTGCCAGCAGCCACTGGGACAGGGCCTACGAGCAGTACTTC. The chain joins TRBV3-1 to TRBJ2-7; 9 nucleotides agree with TRBD1. The V segment lost 3 bases and the J segment 2 bases; nucleotides outside the gene matches: 2. Germline-derived CDR1 and CDR2 are LGHDT and YNNKEL (reference sequence). The CDR3 is made up of 14 amino acids.